Below, 24 T cell receptor beta chains from the same sample are listed, as sequenced in a study of shared clonotypes between healthy human individuals (dated by TCRdb to between 2020 and 2021). The library was made by the immunoSEQ multiplex PCR assay. The table was pulled from immuneACCESS by TCRdb, which kept in-frame rearrangements only. Such tables lose some clones; where checked, under half of the loss comes from unresolved V genes, and the rest has no known cause. In this sample the table shows fewer than 1 million clones, around 96% of which occur a single time. In total, the top ten clones hold about 0.22% of the sample. For the CD8 naive samples, CD45RO-negative cells were positively selected for CCR7, yielding a CD45RA+CCR7+ population from which TemRA cells were excluded. The specimen was naive CD8+ T cells sorted from blood. The cell subset or site label here, explained by the study, means: CD45RA+CCR7+. The receptors here all came from a man aged 25-40 years in good health.

The rearrangement uses TRBV5-4 and TRBJ2-5; the D gene is possibly TRBD2 (6 bases). The CDR3 loop spans 15 amino acids. Germline V lookup: CDR1 SGHNT, CDR2 YYREEE (reference sequence). The V end was cut by 0 bases, the J end by 2 bases, with 11 bases between. The CDR3 sequence: CASSLASRGQETQYF. The CDR3 coding sequence is TGTGCCAGCAGCTTGGCTAGCCGGGGGCAAGAGACCCAGTACTTC.

The genes are TRBV5-5 and TRBJ2-1, with 9 positions matching TRBD2. J gave up 0 bases and V 1 base, and 8 bases lay outside the gene matches. This CDR3 region has 18 residues. The germline V gene encodes CDR1 SGHKS and CDR2 YYEKEE (reference sequence). This CDR3 is CASSLTSGRISSYNEQFF. The CDR3, as DNA: TGTGCCAGCAGCTTGACCAGCGGGAGGATTAGCTCCTACAATGAGCAGTTCTTC.

The chain recombines TRBV2 with TRBJ2-3; the D is unclear. V lost 6 bases and J lost 2, with 18 bases in between. The CDR3 is 16 amino acids. The germline V gene encodes CDR1 SNHLY and CDR2 FYNNEI. The CDR3 loop reads CASSTRETDFTDTQYF. The CDR3, as DNA: TGTGCCAGCAGCACCCGAGAGACGGATTTCACAGATACGCAGTATTTT.

The chain employs TRBV7-9 and TRBJ2-1; 12 positions match TRBD2. Germline-derived CDR1 and CDR2 are SEHNR and FQNEAQ (reference sequence). The CDR3 extends over 19 amino acids. V was pared by 5 bases and J by 8 bases, with 19 bases of the junction left unmatched. The chain's CDR3 is CASSTHRLAGADRRHEQFF. DNA for the CDR3: TGTGCCAGCAGCACCCATAGACTAGCGGGAGCCGACCGCAGGCATGAGCAGTTCTTC.

CDR3 bases: TGTGCCAGCGGTCCGGATTTGTGGGAGCCCCAGCATTTT. The encoded protein is CASGPDLWEPQHF. V usage is TRBV27 and J usage is TRBJ1-5; D remains ambiguous. The germline V gene encodes CDR1 MNHEY and CDR2 SMNVEV (reference sequence). Deletions cut 8 bases from V and 8 bases from J, with 16 bases between. The CDR3 covers 13 residues.

The genes are TRBV7-9 and TRBJ1-1; D not resolved. This CDR3 is built from 14 residues. Germline assignment: CDR1 SEHNR and CDR2 FQNEAQ (reference sequence). Trimming removed 5 bases at V and 1 base at J, with 11 bases between. CDR3 loop: CASSTPTGNTEAFF. The CDR3 nucleotides are TGTGCCAGCAGCACCCCGACGGGGAACACTGAAGCTTTCTTT.

This clone was counted once. The chain employs TRBV28 and TRBJ2-7; TRBD1 matches 7 bases. Losses at the gene ends were 7 bases for V and 4 bases for J; bases not matched to a gene: 7. The CDR3 length is 13 residues. CDR1 and CDR2 from the germline V gene are MDHEN and SYDVKM. CDR3 DNA: TGTGCCAGCACCAGGACAGGTTATTACGAGCAGTACTTC. Translating gives CASTRTGYYEQYF.

The chain employs TRBV5-8 and TRBJ2-1; TRBD2 agrees at 12 bases. This CDR3 comprises 15 residues. Trimming removed 0 bases from V and 8 bases from J; junction bases left unmatched: 3. Germline V gene lookup returns CDR1 SGHTS and CDR2 YDEGEE. CDR3 coding DNA: TGTGCCAGCAGCTTGGGGACTAGCGGGAATGATGAGCAGTTCTTC. Its protein is CASSLGTSGNDEQFF.

V usage is TRBV2 and J usage is TRBJ2-7; tentatively, D is TRBD2 (6 bases). Trimming removed 7 bases from V and 3 bases from J, with 10 bases in between. CDR3 length: 12 amino acids. Per the germline V gene, CDR1 is SNHLY and CDR2 is FYNNEI. For the CDR3, the DNA is TGTGCCAGCAAAAGGGGAGGCTACGAGCAGTACTTC. It codes for CASKRGGYEQYF.

The chain combines TRBV9 with TRBJ2-7; D uncertain. This CDR3 comprises 14 residues. Germline V gene sequence: CDR1 SGDLS, CDR2 YYNGEE. V lost 2 bases to trimming and J lost 5 bases, with 14 bases between them. CDR3 amino acids: CASSVYALRDEQYF. CDR3 sequence (DNA): TGTGCCAGCAGCGTCTATGCCCTGAGAGACGAGCAGTACTTC.

Concerning this clone: Other DNA sequences within the sample encode an identical CDR3. The chain employs TRBV27 and TRBJ1-2; D gene uncertain. V dropped 0 bases and J dropped 7 bases, with 9 bases sitting between them. Germline CDR1 reads MNHEY; CDR2 reads SMNVEV (reference sequence). This CDR3 comprises 13 residues. CDR3 in DNA: TGTGCCAGCAGTTTATCTCCTCGTCGTGGCTACACCTTC. Amino acids: CASSLSPRRGYTF.

The J gene is TRBJ2-7, the V gene TRBV10-3; 7 bases align to TRBD1. With V trimmed by 8 bases and J by 0 bases, 10 bases remained unmatched. The length of the CDR3 is 15 residues. Germline values: CDR1 ENHRY, CDR2 SYGVKD. DNA for the CDR3: TGTGCCATCGCGGAACGGGACAGAAGCTCCTACGAGCAGTACTTC. Its translation is CAIAERDRSSYEQYF.

V usage is TRBV4-2 and J usage is TRBJ2-2; a possible D gene is TRBD2 (5 bases). The CDR3 loop spans 18 amino acids. V gave up 0 bases and J gave up 3 bases, with 17 bases separating them. CDR1 is LGHNA and CDR2 is YNFKEQ in the germline V gene. The CDR3 DNA reads TGTGCCAGCAGCCAAGATCCCCCCCTTGGGAGTTACACCGGGGAGCTGTTTTTT. Translating gives CASSQDPPLGSYTGELFF.

This clone was detected only a few times. The chain joins TRBV2 to TRBJ2-7; TRBD2 might be the D (5 bases). The CDR3 is 15 amino acids. Germline V gene lookup returns CDR1 SNHLY and CDR2 FYNNEI. Between the trimmed V and J ends, which lost 5 bases and 0 bases, there was a span of 14 bases. CDR3 region: CASSPFPGDSYEQYF. The CDR3 DNA reads TGTGCCAGCAGTCCTTTCCCCGGGGACTCCTACGAGCAGTACTTC.

This clone was counted between two and nine times. V gene TRBV19 combines with J gene TRBJ2-1; a weak D match, TRBD1 (6 bases). Germline assignment: CDR1 LNHDA and CDR2 SQIVND (reference sequence). V lost 4 bases, J lost 8 bases, and 12 bases lay in between. The CDR3 consists of 13 residues. CDR3 in DNA: TGTGCCAGTAGTAAGGGACACGGGGATGAGCAGTTCTTC. Translating it yields CASSKGHGDEQFF. The full variable domain, its missing parts supplied by reference TRBV19 and TRBJ2-1, is DGGITQSPKYLFRKEGQNVTLSCEQNLNHDAMYWYRQDPGQGLRLIYYSQIVNDFQKGDIAEGYSVSREKKESFPLTVTSAQKNPTAFYLCASSKGHGDEQFFGPGTRLTVL.

The chain uses TRBV7-8 and TRBJ2-4; 15 bases line up with TRBD2. The CDR3 runs 20 residues. Losses at the gene ends were 5 bases for V and 4 bases for J; bases not matched to a gene: 15. The V gene's germline CDR1 is SGHVS and CDR2 FQNEAQ. The CDR3 coding sequence is TGTGCCAGCAGCGGTCCGTGGACTAGCGGGAGGGCCGACCAAAAAAACATTCAGTACTTC. Protein product: CASSGPWTSGRADQKNIQYF.

DNA for the CDR3: TGTGCCAGCAGTTTCCGGGACAGGGTAGAGTTAGAGACCCAGTACTTC. It is translated as CASSFRDRVELETQYF. J is TRBJ2-5 and V is TRBV28, with 9 bases aligning to TRBD1. V lost 3 bases, J lost 4 bases, and 9 bases stayed unmatched. Germline V gene lookup returns CDR1 MDHEN and CDR2 SYDVKM. The CDR3 extends over 16 amino acids.

V is TRBV28 and J is TRBJ2-5; TRBD2 is a possible D gene (5 bases). The germline V gene encodes CDR1 MDHEN and CDR2 SYDVKM. This CDR3 spans 14 amino acids. V was pared by 6 bases and J by 5 bases, with 16 bases between. The DNA for the CDR3 is TGTGCCAGCAGCCCCTTCGAGGGAGAGGAGACCCAGTACTTC. As protein: CASSPFEGEETQYF.

The table lists this clone with a few counts. The chain joins TRBV27 to TRBJ1-1, with unresolved D. The germline gives CDR1 MNHEY, CDR2 SMNVEV (reference sequence). The CDR3 runs to 13 residues. V was shortened by 5 bases and J by 5 bases, with 12 bases between the two germline ends. The CDR3 loop reads CASSPTFGTEAFF. For the CDR3, the DNA is TGTGCCAGCAGTCCCACTTTCGGAACTGAAGCTTTCTTT.

V and J are TRBV27 and TRBJ2-7, with D perhaps TRBD1 (6 bases). Per germline, CDR1 MNHEY and CDR2 SMNVEV (reference sequence). The germline V and J ends were trimmed by 2 bases and 4 bases, with 9 bases remaining between them. The CDR3 extends over 13 amino acids. The CDR3: CASSLSDRYEQYF. CDR3 DNA: TGTGCCAGCAGTTTAAGTGACAGGTACGAGCAGTACTTC.

The chain has TRBV13 and TRBJ2-1, with D perhaps matching TRBD1 (5 bases). Germline loops: CDR1 PRHDT, CDR2 FYEKMQ (reference sequence). V lost 0 bases and J 6 bases, leaving 12 bases between the germline ends. The CDR3 is 15 amino acids. The CDR3 region is CASSLGQGESNEQFF. DNA for the CDR3: TGTGCCAGCAGCTTAGGGCAGGGTGAGTCCAATGAGCAGTTCTTC.

The rearrangement uses TRBV29-1 and TRBJ2-7; D is perhaps TRBD1 (7 bases). The CDR3 runs to 13 residues. CDR1 SQVTM and CDR2 ANQGSEA come from the germline V gene. Trimming took 3 bases from V and 2 from J, leaving 11 bases between them. The CDR3 loop reads CSVERDSTYEQYF. The CDR3 nucleotides are TGCAGCGTTGAGCGGGACAGCACCTACGAGCAGTACTTC.

V is TRBV27 and J is TRBJ2-7; no clear D. Germline V gene sequence: CDR1 MNHEY, CDR2 SMNVEV (reference sequence). V was trimmed by 5 bases and J by 2 bases, leaving 7 bases between them. The CDR3 runs to 12 residues. CDR3 amino acids: CASSPNPYEQYF. The CDR3 DNA reads as TGTGCCAGCAGTCCGAACCCCTACGAGCAGTACTTC.

About this clone itself: The sample carries other DNA sequences with the same CDR3. V is TRBV7-9 and J is TRBJ2-2; D is possibly TRBD1 or TRBD2 (5 bases each). CDR3 length: 14 residues. Between the trimmed V and J ends, which lost 4 bases and 3 bases, there was a span of 9 bases. Germline V gene sequence: CDR1 SEHNR, CDR2 FQNEAQ (reference sequence). The CDR3 DNA reads TGTGCCAGCAGCTCCGGGACCTACACCGGGGAGCTGTTTTTT. Translating it yields CASSSGTYTGELFF.